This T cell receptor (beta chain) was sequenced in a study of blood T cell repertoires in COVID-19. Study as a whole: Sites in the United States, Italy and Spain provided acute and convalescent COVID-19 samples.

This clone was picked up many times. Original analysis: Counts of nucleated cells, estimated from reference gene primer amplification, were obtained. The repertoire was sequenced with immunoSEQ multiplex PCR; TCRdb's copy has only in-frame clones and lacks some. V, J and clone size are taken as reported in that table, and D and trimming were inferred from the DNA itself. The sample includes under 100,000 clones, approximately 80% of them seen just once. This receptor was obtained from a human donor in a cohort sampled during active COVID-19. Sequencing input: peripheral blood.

The CDR3 bases are TGTGCCAGTAGGACTAGCGGGGCGAACACCGGGGAGCTGTTTTTT. Translated: CASRTSGANTGELFF. The gene calls are TRBV19 and TRBJ2-2, with 11 bases that match TRBD2. The junction had 0 bases not matched to a gene; V was cut back by 6 bases and J by 0 bases. The CDR3 has 15 residues. The germline gives CDR1 LNHDA, CDR2 SQIVND (reference sequence).